Listed below are T cell receptor beta chains from one sample, sequenced in a study of PD-1 blockade in classical Hodgkin lymphoma. Clones were sequenced by immunoSEQ multiplex PCR, and TCRdb holds only the in-frame ones, with some missing. The sample has some 93,000 clones, 92% seen once. This specimen consisted of peripheral blood mononuclear cells (PBMCs), obtained at baseline. The receptors derive from a human donor with classical Hodgkin lymphoma. The CDR3 runs from the conserved cysteine through the conserved F or W. Fields, in order: D gene, V gene, J gene, clone size, CDR3 DNA, CDR3 protein. The D gene is left open where the match is weak. Size tells how often a clone was seen (once, few, many) or the class of an expanded clone, and some rows leave it out.

-	TRBV7-9	TRBJ2-7	-	TGTGCCAGCGGCTACGGACAGATATCCTCCTACGAGCAGTACTTC	CASGYGQISSYEQYF
-	TRBV5-1	TRBJ1-3	-	TGCGCCAGCAGCTTGGATGGGACTAGTGGAAACACCATATATTTT	CASSLDGTSGNTIYF
-	TRBV5-1	TRBJ1-4	-	TGCGCCAGCAGCTTGGGTGGGGGTAAGGGCACTAATGAAAAACTGTTTTTT	CASSLGGGKGTNEKLFF
TRBD1	TRBV7-9	TRBJ1-1	once	TGTGCCAGCAGCTTAGAGGGACAGGCAGTGGCTTTCTTT	CASSLEGQAVAFF
TRBD1	TRBV30	TRBJ1-1	-	TGTGCCTGGAGTGGGTTGGACAGGGTCGTTTTGGGGCCGAACACTGAAGCTTTCTTT	CAWSGLDRVVLGPNTEAFF
-	TRBV29-1	TRBJ1-2	-	TGCAGCGTGGGAGACAGCTCCTATGGCTACACCTTC	CSVGDSSYGYTF
-	TRBV4-1	TRBJ1-2	-	TGCGCCAGCAGCCCCTCATTACAGGAAACCAACTATGGCTACACCTTC	CASSPSLQETNYGYTF
TRBD2	TRBV2	TRBJ2-7	-	TGTGCCAGCAGTGATAAGGTTTCGAGGACTAGTGGGGCCCCTCCCTACGAGCAGTACTTC	CASSDKVSRTSGAPPYEQYF
TRBD2	TRBV29-1	TRBJ2-7	-	TGCAGCGTTTCGACTAGCGGGGGACCCTACGAGCAGTACTTC	CSVSTSGGPYEQYF
-	TRBV6-1	TRBJ1-1	-	TGTGCCAGCGGAAGGGTGAACACTGAAGCTTTCTTT	CASGRVNTEAFF
-	TRBV28	TRBJ2-3	-	TGTGCCAGCAGTTCCGCTAGCGGCACAGATACGCAGTATTTT	CASSSASGTDTQYF
-	TRBV11-1	TRBJ1-2	once	TGTGCCAGCAGCTTAGAGAGTAACTATGGCTACACCTTC	CASSLESNYGYTF
TRBD2	TRBV27	TRBJ2-7	-	TGTGCCAGCAGTTCGTTTCATCCTGGGACTAGCGGCTACGAGCAGTACTTC	CASSSFHPGTSGYEQYF
TRBD1	TRBV19	TRBJ2-7	-	TGTGCCAGTAGTGTGACAGGGGGCTCAGGAGAGCAGTACTTC	CASSVTGGSGEQYF
TRBD1	TRBV27	TRBJ2-7	-	TGTGCCAGCAGTCTGGACAGGGCTGCCTACGAGCAGTACTTC	CASSLDRAAYEQYF